A selection of T cell receptor beta chains follows, all from one sample in a study of blood T cell repertoires in COVID-19. Assay: immunoSEQ multiplex PCR; the TCRdb copy retains only in-frame clones and omits some. The profile shows about 160,000 clones, about 83% of them singletons. Sequencing input: peripheral blood. The source is a man aged 65 to 79 who had recovered from COVID-19. The CDR3 runs from the conserved cysteine through the conserved F or W. Each record gives: D gene, J gene, V gene, clone size, CDR3 DNA, CDR3 protein. D genes are given only for firm matches. Expanded clones get a size class; other rows say once, few or many, or leave the size out.

d_gene: NA
j_gene: TRBJ2-1
v_gene: TRBV5-1
abundance: NA
CDR3nt: TGCGCCAGCAGCTTGGAAGGTAGCGGCCTGTCGGTTGAGCAGTTCTTC
CDR3aa: CASSLEGSGLSVEQFF

d_gene: TRBD1
j_gene: TRBJ2-7
v_gene: TRBV3-1/TRBV3-2
abundance: NA
CDR3nt: TGTGCCAGCAGCCAGTCCCGGGACAGTTACGAGCAGTACTTC
CDR3aa: CASSQSRDSYEQYF

d_gene: NA
j_gene: TRBJ1-2
v_gene: TRBV6-5
abundance: NA
CDR3nt: TGTGCCAGCATCGCACCGGGGGTCGGTGTTAGTGGCTACACCTTC
CDR3aa: CASIAPGVGVSGYTF

d_gene: NA
j_gene: TRBJ2-2
v_gene: TRBV5-4
abundance: NA
CDR3nt: TGTGCCAGCAGCCCGGACTCGACCGGGGAGCTGTTTTTT
CDR3aa: CASSPDSTGELFF

d_gene: TRBD2
j_gene: TRBJ2-3
v_gene: TRBV5-5
abundance: NA
CDR3nt: TGTGCCAGCAGCCTACTAGCGGGAGCAGATACGCAGTATTTT
CDR3aa: CASSLLAGADTQYF

d_gene: NA
j_gene: TRBJ1-2
v_gene: TRBV12-1
abundance: NA
CDR3nt: TGTGCCAGCAGAACTCGTGGTACCTATGGCTACACCTTC
CDR3aa: CASRTRGTYGYTF

d_gene: NA
j_gene: TRBJ1-3
v_gene: TRBV7-2
abundance: few
CDR3nt: TGTGCCAGCAGCTTACGGTGGAGCTCTGGAAACACCATATATTTT
CDR3aa: CASSLRWSSGNTIYF

d_gene: NA
j_gene: TRBJ1-6
v_gene: TRBV28
abundance: NA
CDR3nt: TGTGCCAGCAATCACGGGGGGCGATCCTATAATTCACCCCTCCACTTT
CDR3aa: CASNHGGRSYNSPLHF

d_gene: TRBD2
j_gene: TRBJ2-2
v_gene: TRBV5-1
abundance: NA
CDR3nt: TGCGCCAGCAGCTTGGTTGGCGGGAGGAACACCGGGGAGCTGTTTTTT
CDR3aa: CASSLVGGRNTGELFF

d_gene: TRBD2
j_gene: TRBJ2-7
v_gene: TRBV3-1/TRBV3-2
abundance: NA
CDR3nt: TGTGCCAGCAGCCAGGCCCTCACTAGCGGGAGACACGAGCAGTACTTC
CDR3aa: CASSQALTSGRHEQYF

d_gene: NA
j_gene: TRBJ2-7
v_gene: TRBV11-2
abundance: NA
CDR3nt: TGTGCCAGCAGCTCTCCCTACCACGAGCAGTACTTC
CDR3aa: CASSSPYHEQYF

d_gene: NA
j_gene: TRBJ1-6
v_gene: TRBV4-1
abundance: few
CDR3nt: TGCGCCAGCAGCCGAGGAACCTTTAATTCACCCCTCCACTTT
CDR3aa: CASSRGTFNSPLHF

d_gene: TRBD1
j_gene: TRBJ2-1
v_gene: TRBV2
abundance: NA
CDR3nt: TGTGCCAGCAGTGAAGGACAGGGGTTTAATGAGCAGTTCTTC
CDR3aa: CASSEGQGFNEQFF

d_gene: TRBD2
j_gene: TRBJ2-1
v_gene: TRBV5-1
abundance: NA
CDR3nt: TGCGCCAGCAGCGCGACTAGCGGGAGAGGCAATGAGCAGTTCTTC
CDR3aa: CASSATSGRGNEQFF

d_gene: NA
j_gene: TRBJ1-2
v_gene: TRBV12-1
abundance: NA
CDR3nt: TGTGCCAGCGTCGGCGGACGGGAGTTAATCGGCTACACCTTC
CDR3aa: CASVGGRELIGYTF

d_gene: TRBD2
j_gene: TRBJ2-7
v_gene: TRBV6-6
abundance: once
CDR3nt: TGTGCCAGCACCTTAGCGGGGAGCCCCTACGAGCAGTACTTC
CDR3aa: CASTLAGSPYEQYF

d_gene: NA
j_gene: TRBJ1-1
v_gene: TRBV28
abundance: once
CDR3nt: TGTGCCAGCAGTAGAGGGACTGAAGCTTTCTTT
CDR3aa: CASSRGTEAFF

d_gene: TRBD1
j_gene: TRBJ1-1
v_gene: TRBV12-5
abundance: NA
CDR3nt: TGTGCTAGTGGCAGCTGGGACAGGTTGATCACTGAAGCTTTCTTT
CDR3aa: CASGSWDRLITEAFF

d_gene: TRBD2
j_gene: TRBJ2-5
v_gene: TRBV11-2
abundance: NA
CDR3nt: TGTGCCAGCAGCCCTGGGACTAGCGGGAGACGGGAGACCCAGTACTTC
CDR3aa: CASSPGTSGRRETQYF

d_gene: NA
j_gene: TRBJ1-2
v_gene: TRBV3-1/TRBV3-2
abundance: NA
CDR3nt: TGTGCCAGCAGAGCCGCAGGGTCTGGCTACACCTTC
CDR3aa: CASRAAGSGYTF

d_gene: NA
j_gene: TRBJ2-1
v_gene: TRBV6-5
abundance: NA
CDR3nt: TGTGCCACCAGGGACTCACCGTCCTACAATGAGCAGTTCTTC
CDR3aa: CATRDSPSYNEQFF

d_gene: NA
j_gene: TRBJ1-1
v_gene: TRBV27
abundance: NA
CDR3nt: TGTGCCAGCAGATCCCCAGGGAATACTGAAGCTTTCTTT
CDR3aa: CASRSPGNTEAFF

d_gene: NA
j_gene: TRBJ1-1
v_gene: TRBV27
abundance: NA
CDR3nt: TGTGCCAGCGGTGGGCAGTTGAACACTGAAGCTTTCTTT
CDR3aa: CASGGQLNTEAFF

d_gene: TRBD2
j_gene: TRBJ2-1
v_gene: TRBV7-9
abundance: NA
CDR3nt: TGTGCCAGCGGAAAACCTAGCGGGGCGTCCTACAATGAGCAGTTCTTC
CDR3aa: CASGKPSGASYNEQFF

d_gene: NA
j_gene: TRBJ2-7
v_gene: TRBV5-6
abundance: NA
CDR3nt: TGTGCCAGCAGCCGGGAGTACGAGCAGTACTTC
CDR3aa: CASSREYEQYF

d_gene: TRBD1
j_gene: TRBJ1-1
v_gene: TRBV27
abundance: once
CDR3nt: TGTGCCAGCAGTTTAGCAGGGGGGAGCACTGAAGCTTTCTTT
CDR3aa: CASSLAGGSTEAFF

d_gene: NA
j_gene: TRBJ2-1
v_gene: TRBV28
abundance: NA
CDR3nt: TGTGCCAGCAGCACCCGCTGGGTCGGGAGTTTTTACAATGAGCAGTTCTTC
CDR3aa: CASSTRWVGSFYNEQFF

d_gene: NA
j_gene: TRBJ2-5
v_gene: TRBV19
abundance: NA
CDR3nt: TGTGCCAGTAGTCTCTCCGGGGGTAGGGAGACCCAGTACTTC
CDR3aa: CASSLSGGRETQYF

d_gene: NA
j_gene: TRBJ1-3
v_gene: TRBV28
abundance: many
CDR3nt: TGTGCCACCCAAGGGGGACACGACACCATATATTTT
CDR3aa: CATQGGHDTIYF

d_gene: NA
j_gene: TRBJ1-2
v_gene: TRBV6-5
abundance: once
CDR3nt: TGTGCCAGCAGTTACCCTATCGATCAAGGGGGCTATGGCTACACCTTC
CDR3aa: CASSYPIDQGGYGYTF

d_gene: NA
j_gene: TRBJ2-1
v_gene: TRBV27
abundance: NA
CDR3nt: TGTGCCAGCAGTTCTTGGGAGAGGTCCTACAATGAGCAGTTCTTC
CDR3aa: CASSSWERSYNEQFF

d_gene: TRBD2
j_gene: TRBJ2-3
v_gene: TRBV13
abundance: NA
CDR3nt: TGTGCCAGCAGCCCGGGGAGGGTTGTCACAGATACGCAGTATTTT
CDR3aa: CASSPGRVVTDTQYF

d_gene: NA
j_gene: TRBJ2-1
v_gene: TRBV7-2
abundance: NA
CDR3nt: TGTGCCAGCAGCTTAAGAACTAGAATTGAGCAGTTCTTC
CDR3aa: CASSLRTRIEQFF

d_gene: TRBD1
j_gene: TRBJ1-1
v_gene: TRBV27
abundance: NA
CDR3nt: TGTGCCAGCACCCAACGACAGGGAAGGAACACTGAAGCTTTCTTT
CDR3aa: CASTQRQGRNTEAFF

d_gene: TRBD1
j_gene: TRBJ1-5
v_gene: TRBV5-5
abundance: NA
CDR3nt: TGTGCCAGCAGCGTGGACAGGGCGGGCTATAGCAATCAGCCCCAGCATTTT
CDR3aa: CASSVDRAGYSNQPQHF

d_gene: NA
j_gene: TRBJ2-7
v_gene: TRBV5-1
abundance: once
CDR3nt: TGCGCCAGCAGCCACACCCTACAGGAAGGCTACGAGCAGTACTTC
CDR3aa: CASSHTLQEGYEQYF

d_gene: NA
j_gene: TRBJ2-3
v_gene: TRBV29-1
abundance: NA
CDR3nt: TGCAGCGTTGATCTGGCGGATGCTACAGATACGCAGTATTTT
CDR3aa: CSVDLADATDTQYF

d_gene: NA
j_gene: TRBJ2-1
v_gene: TRBV7-6
abundance: NA
CDR3nt: TGTGCCAGCAGCTTAGCGGGCAGTAATGAGCAGTTCTTC
CDR3aa: CASSLAGSNEQFF

d_gene: NA
j_gene: TRBJ2-3
v_gene: TRBV10-3
abundance: NA
CDR3nt: TGTGCCATCAGAGAGCGGGTGGCAGATACGCAGTATTTT
CDR3aa: CAIRERVADTQYF

d_gene: NA
j_gene: TRBJ1-6
v_gene: TRBV7-9
abundance: NA
CDR3nt: TGTGCCAGCAGCTTAGCCGGGATCTATGATTCACCCCTCCACTTT
CDR3aa: CASSLAGIYDSPLHF

d_gene: NA
j_gene: TRBJ1-1
v_gene: TRBV20-1
abundance: NA
CDR3nt: TGCAGTGGAGAGGGGAACACTGAAGCTTTCTTT
CDR3aa: CSGEGNTEAFF

d_gene: NA
j_gene: TRBJ2-7
v_gene: TRBV5-1
abundance: NA
CDR3nt: TGCGCCAGCAGCCCCTCGACCGACAGCCGGGGGTTCTACGAGCAGTACTTC
CDR3aa: CASSPSTDSRGFYEQYF